The clone carrying this T cell receptor (beta chain) appeared many times. Its antigen is unidentified. V was shortened by 0 bases and J by 7 bases, with 12 bases between the two germline ends. The CDR3 has 14 amino acids. Germline CDR1 is DFQATT and CDR2 is SNEGSKA (reference sequence). All patients reached thyroid surgery having received no treatment beforehand. In the source study's methods: To classify distant metastasis in papillary thyroid cancer, a model was built from CDR3 differences across clinicopathological groups. TCRdb re-processed the PCR reads through MiXCR. The V and J calls, along with clone size, are taken from TCRdb and not from the paper's own processing. The top ten hold 20% to 25% of the sample, which has under 20,000 clones, roughly 24% seen once. This sample was included in a study of metastatic and nonmetastatic thyroid tumors. The overall study: From malignant and benign thyroid patients, repertoires in blood and in tumor or nodule tissue were compared. Regarding the study as a whole: In blood and tumor, TCR beta diversity was reportedly significantly higher in malignant thyroid tumors than in benign nodules.

The sequence came from a female donor with papillary thyroid cancer or a benign thyroid nodule (not recorded which). Some clones in this sample may be carry-over from other donors' samples. Material: tumor tissue. The J gene is TRBJ2-2, the V gene TRBV20-1, with D possibly matching TRBD1 (5 bases). CDR3 coding DNA: TGCAGTGCTAGAGATGTAAGGGGCGGCGGGGAGCTGTTTTTT. Protein product: CSARDVRGGGELFF.